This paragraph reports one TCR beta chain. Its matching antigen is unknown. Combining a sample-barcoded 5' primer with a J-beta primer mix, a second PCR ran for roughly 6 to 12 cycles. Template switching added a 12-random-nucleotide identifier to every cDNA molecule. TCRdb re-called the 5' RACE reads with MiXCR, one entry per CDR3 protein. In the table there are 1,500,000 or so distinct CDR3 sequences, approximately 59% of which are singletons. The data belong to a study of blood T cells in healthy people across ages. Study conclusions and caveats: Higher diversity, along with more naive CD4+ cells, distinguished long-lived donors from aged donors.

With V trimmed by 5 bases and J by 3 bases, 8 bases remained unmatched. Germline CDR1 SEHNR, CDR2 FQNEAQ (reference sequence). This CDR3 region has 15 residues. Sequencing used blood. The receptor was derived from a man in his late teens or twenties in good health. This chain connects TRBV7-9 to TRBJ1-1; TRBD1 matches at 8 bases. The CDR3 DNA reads TGTGCCAGCAGCATTCAGGGGGCGCGGGACACTGAAGCTTTCTTT. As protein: CASSIQGARDTEAFF.